The 5 T cell receptor beta chains in this list originate from one sample, sequenced in a study of T cells and Merkel cell carcinoma outcomes. The repertoire was sequenced with immunoSEQ multiplex PCR; TCRdb's copy has only in-frame clones and lacks some. The repertoire holds some 540 clones, with around 90% as singletons. Sequencing was performed on tumor tissue from Merkel cell carcinoma. The source of these receptors is a human donor with Merkel cell carcinoma.

The chain has TRBV7-9 and TRBJ2-3, with D possibly being TRBD2 (5 bases). Germline V gene lookup returns CDR1 SEHNR and CDR2 FQNEAQ (reference sequence). The ends were cut back, 5 bases at V and 1 base at J, with 13 bases in the middle. The CDR3 has 15 residues. The DNA of the CDR3 is TGTGCCAGCAGCCTCTATTTCGGGGGCACAGATACGCAGTATTTT. It specifies CASSLYFGGTDTQYF.

V usage is TRBV28 and J usage is TRBJ1-5; the match to TRBD1 covers 9 bases. The V gene's germline CDR1 is MDHEN and CDR2 SYDVKM. The CDR3 covers 14 residues. Unmatched junction bases numbered 3, after V lost 8 bases and J lost 1 base. The CDR3 region has the DNA TGTGCCAGCCGGGACAGGGTAAGCAATCAGCCCCAGCATTTT. It codes for CASRDRVSNQPQHF.

The J gene is TRBJ1-4, the V gene TRBV7-6; D call uncertain. The germline V gene has CDR1 SGHVS and CDR2 FNYEAQ. V was cut by 4 bases and J by 5 bases, with 8 bases left in between. CDR3 length equals 13 residues. The CDR3 region is CASSSGLNEKLFF. CDR3 nucleotides: TGTGCCAGCAGCTCCGGCCTGAATGAAAAACTGTTTTTT.

This clone was observed a single time. The chain has TRBV28 and TRBJ2-3; TRBD2 matches 14 bases. Per the germline V gene, CDR1 is MDHEN and CDR2 is SYDVKM. V was pared by 5 bases and J by 1 base, with 8 bases of the junction left unmatched. There are 18 residues in the CDR3. In nucleotides, the CDR3 is TGTGCCAGCAGTGGCCTGGGACTAGCGGGGGCCCGCACAGATACGCAGTATTTT. It is translated as CASSGLGLAGARTDTQYF.

The chain employs TRBV30 and TRBJ2-1; 8 bases agree with TRBD2. V was clipped by 4 bases and J by 12 bases; unmatched bases: 8. The CDR3 is 12 amino acids. Germline-derived CDR1 and CDR2 are GTSNPN and SVGIG (reference sequence). The DNA of the CDR3 is TGTGCCTGGAATCCCGGGGGGGGGCGGCAGTTCTTC. The encoded protein is CAWNPGGGRQFF. The full variable domain, rest sourced from reference TRBV30 and TRBJ2-1, is SQTIHQWPATLVQPVGSPLSLECTVEGTSNPNLYWYRQAAGRGLQLLFYSVGIGQISSEVPQNLSASRPQDRQFILSSKKLLLSDSGFYLCAWNPGGGRQFFGPGTRLTVL.